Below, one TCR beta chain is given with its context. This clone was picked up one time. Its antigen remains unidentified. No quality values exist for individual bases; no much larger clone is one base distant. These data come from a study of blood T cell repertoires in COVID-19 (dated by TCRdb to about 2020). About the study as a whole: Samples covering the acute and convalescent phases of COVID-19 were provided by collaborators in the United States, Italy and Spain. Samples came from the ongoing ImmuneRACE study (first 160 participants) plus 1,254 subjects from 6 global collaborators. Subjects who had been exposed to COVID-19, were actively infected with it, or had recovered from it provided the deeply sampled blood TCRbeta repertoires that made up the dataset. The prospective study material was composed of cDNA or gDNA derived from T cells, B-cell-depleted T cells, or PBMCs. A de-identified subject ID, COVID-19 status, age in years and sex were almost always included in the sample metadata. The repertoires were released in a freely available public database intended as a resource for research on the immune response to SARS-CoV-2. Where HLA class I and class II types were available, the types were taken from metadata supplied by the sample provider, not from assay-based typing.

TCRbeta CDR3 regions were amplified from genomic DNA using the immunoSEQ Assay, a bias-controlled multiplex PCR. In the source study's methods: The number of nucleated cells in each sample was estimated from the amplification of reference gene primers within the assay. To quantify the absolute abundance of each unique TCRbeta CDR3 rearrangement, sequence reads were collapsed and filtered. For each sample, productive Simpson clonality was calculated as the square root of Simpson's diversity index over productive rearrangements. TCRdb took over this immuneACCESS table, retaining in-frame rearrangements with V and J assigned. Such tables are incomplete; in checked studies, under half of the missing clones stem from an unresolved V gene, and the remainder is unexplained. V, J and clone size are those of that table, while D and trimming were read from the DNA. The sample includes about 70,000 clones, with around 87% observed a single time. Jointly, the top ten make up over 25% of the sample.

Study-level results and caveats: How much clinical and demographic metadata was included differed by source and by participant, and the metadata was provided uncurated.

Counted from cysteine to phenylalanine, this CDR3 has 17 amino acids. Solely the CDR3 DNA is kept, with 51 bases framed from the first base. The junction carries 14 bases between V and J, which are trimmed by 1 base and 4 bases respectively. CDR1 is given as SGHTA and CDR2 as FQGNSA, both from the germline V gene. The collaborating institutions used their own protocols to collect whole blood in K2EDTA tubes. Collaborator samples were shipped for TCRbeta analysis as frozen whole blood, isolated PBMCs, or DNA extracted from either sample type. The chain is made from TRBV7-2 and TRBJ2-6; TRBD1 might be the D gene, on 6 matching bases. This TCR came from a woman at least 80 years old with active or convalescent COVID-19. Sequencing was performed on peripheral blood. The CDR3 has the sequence CASSLVAGVKGANVLTF. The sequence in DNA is TGTGCCAGCAGCTTAGTAGCAGGGGTGAAGGGGGCCAACGTCCTGACTTTC.